This TCR beta chain comes out of a study of regulatory T cells in long-lasting Graves disease. This clonotype was counted at least ten times. What it binds is unknown. Time point reported: newly diagnosed GD, antithyroid drugs for less than 3 months. RNA isolated from PBMCs was used to make the TCR library. In building TCR beta libraries, iRepertoire HTBI primers were used together with Arm-PCR of CDR3 regions. MiXCR was run by TCRdb on the multiplex PCR reads, yielding one entry per CDR3 protein. Of some 410,000 distinct CDR3 sequences in the sample, roughly 15% were seen once. The ends were cut back, 6 bases at V and 8 bases at J, with 7 bases in the middle. Germline lookup yields CDR1 MDHEN and CDR2 SYDVKM. There are 10 residues in the CDR3. The study, taken as a whole, reports: Thyroid tissue went unstudied; only peripheral blood was examined.

This same sample was also taken into another study, of T cells in Graves' hyperthyroidism and ophthalmopathy. That report adds: Exclusion of patients followed from uncontrolled infection, other autoimmune disease, pregnancy or lactation. Ophthalmopathy was told apart from stable hyperthyroidism by a 13 V-J model.

The clonotype was recovered from a woman aged 25-40 years with Graves disease. The J gene is TRBJ1-2, the V gene TRBV28, with D perhaps matching TRBD1 (6 bases). The sample consisted of peripheral blood mononuclear cells (PBMCs), taken at new diagnosis, from a patient treated with antithyroid drugs. The CDR3 DNA follows: TGTGCCAGCAGCGACAGGGGCTACACCTTC. Encoded protein: CASSDRGYTF.